The clone carrying this TCR beta chain showed up just once. Its antigen is undetermined. The length of the CDR3 is 15 residues. Per germline, CDR1 SGHTA and CDR2 FQGNSA. The J segment lost 1 base and the V segment lost 3 bases, leaving 4 bases of the junction unmatched. Regarding time point: week 11, during vaccination. With topical imiquimod, each dose of the vaccine consisted of 300 ug of mutant IDH1 20-mer peptide. This sample is drawn from a study of a mutant IDH1 vaccine in newly diagnosed glioma. About the study: Following radiotherapy alone, or alongside temozolomide cycles, vaccination was started after an interval of 4-6 weeks. Patients had received radiotherapy, temozolomide, or both previously, most receiving both. Study-level points and caveats: Patients mounted vaccine-induced immune responses in 93.3% of cases.

The method was immunoSEQ multiplex PCR; TCRdb's version includes in-frame clones alone and lacks a portion of them. Of 25,000 to 35,000 clones listed, roughly 90% are singletons. The origin of this receptor is a man between 18 and 29 years old with glioma. The sequences come from PBMCs, collected from a glioma patient whose treatment included an IDH1 peptide vaccine. The rearrangement joins TRBV7-2 to TRBJ2-3; TRBD1 agrees at 7 bases. CDR3 amino acids: CASSFYRGRTDTQYF. The DNA of the CDR3 is TGTGCCAGCAGCTTCTACAGGGGCCGCACAGATACGCAGTATTTT.